Sequencing of this T cell receptor beta chain was carried out in a study of cytomegalovirus exposure and HLA in healthy donors. Background on the study: The roughly 130 validation repertoires used the same platform as the roughly 720 first-cohort repertoires (as reported by a later analysis). Study-wide results and caveats: In vitro data verified a few CMV-associated chains as specific for CMV antigens. Cytomegalovirus-associated TCR beta chains were listed, numbering over 150.

Separate from the approximately 730-subject first cohort, the roughly 110-subject validation cohort was the one that the donors belonged to. This clone was seen just once. Its target is unknown. The repertoire was sequenced with immunoSEQ multiplex PCR; TCRdb's copy has only in-frame clones and lacks some. This table holds 150,000 or so clones, approximately 81% found once. This CDR3 spans 16 amino acids. The germline V gene has CDR1 SGHTA and CDR2 FQGNSA. J gave up 2 bases and V 6 bases, and 8 bases lay outside the gene matches. Sequencing input: PBMCs. The rearrangement links TRBV7-2 to TRBJ2-7, with 12 bases fitting TRBD2. This TCR was sampled from a young man in good health and CMV-seropositive. The CDR3 bases are TGTGCCAGCAGTCCGCCCCTAGCGGGAGGGCCCTACGAGCAGTACTTC. Its protein product is CASSPPLAGGPYEQYF.